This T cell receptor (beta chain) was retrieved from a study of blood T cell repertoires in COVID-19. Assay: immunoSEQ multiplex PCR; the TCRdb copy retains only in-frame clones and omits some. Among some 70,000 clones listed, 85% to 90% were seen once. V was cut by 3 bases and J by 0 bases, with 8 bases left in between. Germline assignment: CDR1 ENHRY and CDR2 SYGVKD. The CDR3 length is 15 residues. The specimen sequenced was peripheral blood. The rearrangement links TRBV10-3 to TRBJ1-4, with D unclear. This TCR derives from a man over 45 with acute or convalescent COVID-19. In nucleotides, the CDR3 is TGTGCCATCAGTGAAACAAGTGCAACTAATGAAAAACTGTTTTTT. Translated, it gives CAISETSATNEKLFF.